Listed here are 27 T cell receptor beta chains from one sample, sequenced in a study of glioma-infiltrating T cells after dendritic cell vaccination. This table comes from immunoSEQ multiplex PCR, and its TCRdb copy is limited to in-frame clones, with some not included. The sample lists about 87,000 clones; roughly four fifths were seen once. Time point denoted: after dendritic cell vaccination, including at tumor progression/relapse. The sequences come from blood, collected after dendritic cell vaccination. All receptors derive from a human donor with glioblastoma.

This chain joins TRBV2 and TRBJ1-5; 9 positions agree with TRBD1. The junction had 3 bases not matched to a gene; V was cut back by 0 bases and J by 3 bases. The CDR3 is made up of 16 amino acids. Per germline, CDR1 SNHLY and CDR2 FYNNEI. CDR3 nucleotides: TGTGCCAGCAGTGAAGCTGGACAGGGGCCCAATCAGCCCCAGCATTTT. It encodes CASSEAGQGPNQPQHF. The full variable domain, in which reference TRBV2 and TRBJ1-5 provide the parts outside the CDR3, is EPEVTQTPSHQVTQMGQEVILRCVPISNHLYFYWYRQILGQKVEFLVSFYNNEISEKSEIFDDQFSVERPDGSNFTLKIRSTKLEDSAMYFCASSEAGQGPNQPQHFGDGTRLSIL.

V and J are TRBV6-1 and TRBJ1-2, with 9 bases identical to TRBD1. In germline, CDR1 is MNHNS, CDR2 SASEGT. CDR3 length: 14 residues. The ends lost 5 bases at V and 7 bases at J; junction bases unmatched: 8. In nucleotides, the CDR3 is TGTGCCAGCAGTCTGCCGGGACAGGGCTCTGGCTACACCTTC. As protein: CASSLPGQGSGYTF.

The rearrangement uses TRBV5-1 and TRBJ2-1; 7 bases are shared with TRBD1. Germline CDR1 is SGHRS and CDR2 is YFSETQ. The CDR3 covers 14 residues. V shed 4 bases, J shed 5 bases, and the junction held 6 bases outside the gene matches. The CDR3 region is CASSQNRGNNEQFF. The CDR3 DNA reads TGCGCCAGCAGCCAAAACAGGGGTAACAATGAGCAGTTCTTC.

This clone was observed a single time. The V gene is TRBV5-1, the J gene TRBJ2-7; possibly TRBD2 for D (6 bases). With 0 bases removed from V and 4 bases from J, the gap between germline ends came to 11 bases. The CDR3 covers 14 residues. Per germline, CDR1 SGHRS and CDR2 YFSETQ. The CDR3 region has the DNA TGCGCCAGCAGCTTGGGACTAGTCGCTTACGAGCAGTACTTC. Translation gives CASSLGLVAYEQYF.

This clone was observed once. CDR3 protein: CASSQEGLLGQPQHF. CDR3 DNA: TGCGCCAGCAGCCAAGAGGGGCTACTGGGTCAGCCCCAGCATTTT. The rearrangement links TRBV4-1 to TRBJ1-5; TRBD1 might be the D (5 bases). This CDR3 has 15 residues. V was pared by 0 bases and J by 6 bases, with 12 bases between. Germline CDR1 reads MGHRA; CDR2 reads YSYEKL.

The chain carries TRBV7-2 and TRBJ2-7, with D possibly matching TRBD1 (6 bases). This CDR3 is 15 amino acids long. Germline V CDR1 and CDR2: SGHTA, FQGNSA. Trimming took 5 bases from V and 1 from J, leaving 15 bases between them. CDR3 sequence: CASSAAGQSSYEQYF. CDR3 bases: TGTGCCAGCAGCGCCGCCGGACAGAGTTCCTACGAGCAGTACTTC.

This chain links TRBV19 with TRBJ2-1; tentative D call: TRBD1 (5 bases). V lost 3 bases, J lost 9 bases, and 12 bases lay in between. CDR1 and CDR2 from the germline V gene are LNHDA and SQIVND (reference sequence). CDR3 length: 13 residues. The chain's CDR3 is CASSIYRFGEQFF. In DNA, the CDR3 is TGTGCCAGTAGTATTTACAGGTTCGGTGAGCAGTTCTTC.

This clone has more than one count but fewer than ten. V is TRBV2 and J is TRBJ2-3; 11 bases are shared with TRBD2. Trimming cost V 5 bases and J 5 bases; bases outside gene matches: 6. CDR3 size: 15 residues. The germline gives CDR1 SNHLY, CDR2 FYNNEI. The CDR3 is CASSLSGGAVDTQYF. The CDR3 nucleotides read TGTGCCAGCAGTCTTAGCGGGGGGGCCGTAGATACGCAGTATTTT.

The V call is TRBV2, the J call TRBJ1-1; no definite D call. Trimming left V 9 bases short and J 1 base short, with 9 bases between. The CDR3 runs to 12 residues. CDR1 is SNHLY and CDR2 is FYNNEI in the germline V gene. The CDR3 sequence is CASGLRNTEAFF. DNA for the CDR3: TGTGCCAGTGGACTGAGGAACACTGAAGCTTTCTTT.

V gene TRBV27 combines with J gene TRBJ2-2; a weak D match, TRBD2 (6 bases). The CDR3 is 17 amino acids. V dropped 1 base and J dropped 5 bases, with 17 bases sitting between them. CDR1 and CDR2 (germline): MNHEY, SMNVEV (reference sequence). The CDR3 region is CASSLLAGYPLTGELFF. The CDR3 region has the DNA TGTGCCAGCAGTTTATTGGCGGGGTACCCCCTAACCGGGGAGCTGTTTTTT.

The CDR3 loop is CATSRVGGVYQPQHF. For the CDR3, the DNA is TGTGCCACCAGCAGAGTGGGGGGGGTTTATCAGCCCCAGCATTTT. The J gene is TRBJ1-5, the V gene TRBV15; D is perhaps TRBD1 (5 bases). V lost 1 base, J lost 5 bases, and 12 bases lay in between. This CDR3 comprises 15 residues. CDR1 and CDR2 (germline): LNHNV, YYDKDF (reference sequence).

The rearrangement links TRBV4-1 to TRBJ2-7; tentatively, D is TRBD1 (6 bases). The germline V and J ends were trimmed by 0 bases and 3 bases, with 18 bases remaining between them. This CDR3 is 17 amino acids long. CDR1 MGHRA and CDR2 YSYEKL come from the germline V gene. The CDR3 here is CASSQDVNRDTYYEQYF. In DNA, the CDR3 is TGCGCCAGCAGCCAAGATGTCAATCGGGACACCTACTACGAGCAGTACTTC.

V gene TRBV2 combines with J gene TRBJ1-2, with D tentatively TRBD1 (5 bases). The germline V gene has CDR1 SNHLY and CDR2 FYNNEI. The germline V and J ends were trimmed by 3 bases and 4 bases, with 9 bases remaining between them. This CDR3 has 13 residues. The CDR3 sequence: CASSDGRGYGYTF. CDR3 nucleotide sequence: TGTGCCAGCAGTGATGGGAGGGGCTATGGCTACACCTTC.

The rearrangement joins TRBV18 to TRBJ1-5; 7 bases match TRBD1. Germline V gene data show CDR1 as KGHSH and CDR2 as LQKENI. This CDR3 has 16 residues. Trimming cost V 2 bases and J 3 bases; bases outside gene matches: 7. The CDR3 sequence is CASSPIRQGLNQPQHF. The CDR3 DNA reads TGTGCCAGCTCACCAATCCGACAGGGACTCAATCAGCCCCAGCATTTT.

The J gene is TRBJ2-1, the V gene TRBV14; a weak D match, TRBD2 (5 bases). Germline assignment: CDR1 SGHDN and CDR2 FVKESK. This CDR3 region has 18 residues. The V and J ends lost 2 bases and 0 bases respectively, with 17 bases between them. CDR3 bases: TGTGCCAGCAGCCAATCTCCGGGAAAATCGGACTCCTACAATGAGCAGTTCTTC. Protein sequence: CASSQSPGKSDSYNEQFF.

The gene calls are TRBV7-8 and TRBJ1-1; no definite D call. Germline V gene lookup returns CDR1 SGHVS and CDR2 FQNEAQ. The CDR3 loop spans 13 amino acids. Trimming cost V 2 bases and J 7 bases, with 11 bases left between them. The CDR3: CASSLRGDLEAFF. The CDR3, as DNA: TGTGCCAGCAGCTTAAGAGGCGACCTTGAAGCTTTCTTT.

This clone appeared many times. The sample holds other DNA sequences that translate to the same CDR3. V is TRBV12-5 and J is TRBJ1-3; no clear D. Trimming took off 0 bases at V and 2 bases at J, with 8 bases between the two ends. The germline V gene encodes CDR1 LGHNT and CDR2 FRNRAP. The CDR3 is made up of 15 amino acids. CDR3 nucleotide sequence: TGTGCTAGTGGTTTGGTACTCACAGCTGGAAACACCATATATTTT. As protein: CASGLVLTAGNTIYF.

V and J are TRBV11-3 and TRBJ2-3; TRBD2 aligns across 9 bases. With V trimmed by 1 base and J by 2 bases, 7 bases remained unmatched. Germline lookup yields CDR1 SGHNT and CDR2 YENEEA. The CDR3 totals 17 residues. The CDR3 here is CASSLGVAGANTDTQYF. CDR3 bases: TGTGCCAGCAGCTTAGGGGTAGCGGGGGCCAACACAGATACGCAGTATTTT.

This clone was seen once. V gene TRBV4-2 combines with J gene TRBJ1-3; D may be TRBD1 (6 bases). V lost 0 bases to trimming and J lost 4 bases, with 13 bases between them. In germline, CDR1 is LGHNA, CDR2 YNFKEQ. This CDR3 is built from 16 residues. The chain's CDR3 is CASSQDGGAGGNTIYF. As DNA, the CDR3 is TGTGCCAGCAGCCAAGATGGGGGGGCTGGGGGAAACACCATATATTTT.

The V gene is TRBV7-8, the J gene TRBJ2-2, with unresolved D. Trimming left V 1 base short and J 3 bases short, with 6 bases between. The length of the CDR3 is 14 residues. The germline gives CDR1 SGHVS, CDR2 FQNEAQ. CDR3 DNA: TGTGCCAGCAGCTTAGACAGCTACACCGGGGAGCTGTTTTTT. This codes for CASSLDSYTGELFF.

The CDR3 nucleotides read TGTGCTAGTGCTCTCCAGGGGGCAGGGGAGCAGTACTTC. Translating gives CASALQGAGEQYF. The chain has TRBV12-5 and TRBJ2-7, with TRBD1 matching over 8 bases. Germline V gives CDR1 LGHNT, CDR2 FRNRAP. This CDR3 is 13 amino acids long. The trim removed 7 bases at V and 7 bases at J, leaving 9 bases unmatched. Together with reference TRBV12-5 and TRBJ2-7, the CDR3 gives the full variable domain: DARVTQTPRHKVTEMGQEVTMRCQPILGHNTVFWYRQTMMQGLELLAYFRNRAPLDDSGMPKDRFSAEMPDATLATLKIQPSEPRDSAVYFCASALQGAGEQYFGPGTRLTVT.

The chain combines TRBV4-2 with TRBJ1-3; no clear D gene. CDR1 and CDR2 (germline): LGHNA, YNFKEQ. Trimming took 0 bases from V and 2 from J, leaving 8 bases between them. The CDR3 consists of 15 residues. CDR3 region: CASSQEGGTGNTIYF. For the CDR3, the DNA is TGTGCCAGCAGCCAAGAGGGAGGGACTGGAAACACCATATATTTT.

The gene calls are TRBV19 and TRBJ2-1; 15 bases are shared with TRBD2. The junction had 4 bases not matched to a gene; V was cut back by 6 bases and J by 7 bases. Germline lookup yields CDR1 LNHDA and CDR2 SQIVND (reference sequence). The CDR3 covers 15 residues. In nucleotides, the CDR3 is TGTGCCAGTAGCCCCGGGACTAGCGGGGGGAATGAGCAGTTCTTC. Translating it yields CASSPGTSGGNEQFF.

The V call is TRBV19, the J call TRBJ2-5, with 7 bases fitting TRBD2. The length of the CDR3 is 17 residues. V lost 3 bases and J lost 2; bases outside the gene matches: 12. Germline CDR1 reads LNHDA; CDR2 reads SQIVND (reference sequence). This CDR3 is CASSILPGGGGQETQYF. CDR3 in DNA: TGTGCCAGTAGTATTCTCCCAGGTGGGGGGGGACAAGAGACCCAGTACTTC.

The chain is built from TRBV11-3 and TRBJ2-1; D is unresolved. CDR1 and CDR2 (germline): SGHNT, YENEEA. V lost 4 bases to trimming and J lost 9 bases, with 13 bases between them. The CDR3 sequence is 13 residues long. CDR3 DNA: TGTGCCAGCAGCTCCCCTTGGAGTCGTGAGCAGTTCTTC. It is translated as CASSSPWSREQFF.

The genes are TRBV5-4 and TRBJ2-2, with 7 bases identical to TRBD1. V gave up 4 bases and J gave up 1 base; unmatched junction bases: 7. CDR3 length: 16 residues. CDR1 SGHNT and CDR2 YYREEE come from the germline V gene (reference sequence). CDR3 region: CASSAMDRRNTGELFF. CDR3 sequence (DNA): TGTGCCAGCAGCGCGATGGACAGGAGGAACACCGGGGAGCTGTTTTTT.

The chain employs TRBV30 and TRBJ1-2; D may be TRBD1 (6 bases). V was trimmed by 2 bases and J by 4 bases, leaving 11 bases between them. CDR1 GTSNPN and CDR2 SVGIG come from the germline V gene (reference sequence). CDR3 length equals 13 residues. CDR3: CAWSTGLSYGYTF. The CDR3 DNA follows: TGTGCCTGGAGTACAGGGCTTAGCTATGGCTACACCTTC.